The 5 T cell receptor beta chains in this list originate from one sample, sequenced in a study of blood T cell repertoires in COVID-19. TCRdb's copy holds only in-frame clones and misses some; the assay was immunoSEQ multiplex PCR. The sample shows about 180,000 clones, roughly 89% of them seen only once. Sequencing was carried out using PBMCs or T cells enriched from blood (not recorded which). These receptors originate from a woman aged 40 to 50 with acute COVID-19.

V usage is TRBV29-1 and J usage is TRBJ2-3; D possibly corresponds to TRBD1 (5 bases). CDR1 SQVTM and CDR2 ANQGSEA come from the germline V gene. The CDR3 consists of 14 residues. The CDR3 region is CTTSASTATDTQYF. The DNA of the CDR3 is TGCACCACGTCAGCCTCGACAGCCACAGATACGCAGTATTTT.

This rearrangement joins TRBV10-3 to TRBJ2-3, with D perhaps TRBD1 (6 bases). V was pared by 6 bases and J by 1 base, with 11 bases between. This CDR3 is built from 14 residues. Germline V CDR1 and CDR2: ENHRY, SYGVKD. The CDR3 loop is CAISQTGRTDTQYF. The CDR3 DNA is TGTGCCATCAGCCAGACAGGCCGCACAGATACGCAGTATTTT.

This chain links TRBV4-2 with TRBJ1-5, with D possibly being TRBD1 (6 bases). The CDR3 has 16 residues. The germline V gene encodes CDR1 LGHNA and CDR2 YNFKEQ. Trimming cost V 4 bases and J 6 bases, with 19 bases left between them. As DNA, the CDR3 is TGTGCCAGCAGCCCGAACAGGGAAAGGTTTGGTCAGCCCCAGCATTTT. It encodes CASSPNRERFGQPQHF.

This clone was picked up a small number of times. The chain recombines TRBV4-1 with TRBJ2-1; the match to TRBD2 covers 10 bases. Germline CDR1 MGHRA, CDR2 YSYEKL. This CDR3 is built from 16 residues. Trimming at V came to 4 bases and at J to 7 bases, leaving 10 bases not matched to a gene. Written as DNA, the CDR3 is TGCGCCAGCAGCCGAAGTCCGGGACTAGCGCAGAATGAGCAGTTCTTC. Amino acids: CASSRSPGLAQNEQFF.

The V gene is TRBV4-3, the J gene TRBJ2-1; D is uncertain. The V gene lost 0 bases and the J gene lost 7 bases, with 13 bases spanning the gap. This CDR3 contains 15 residues. Germline-derived CDR1 and CDR2 are LGHNA and YSLEER. The CDR3, as DNA: TGCGCCAGCAGCCAAGATACTGCCGGGTGGAATGAGCAGTTCTTC. Translated: CASSQDTAGWNEQFF.